This entry concerns a single TCR beta chain. These data come from a study of T cells in Graves' hyperthyroidism and ophthalmopathy. TCR beta CDR3 regions were amplified from RNA. Carried out on the TCR CDR3, a first-round RT-PCR used the HTBI primer set. One entry per CDR3 protein, called by TCRdb with MiXCR from the multiplex PCR reads. Here the sample spans approximately 430,000 distinct CDR3 sequences, roughly 14% being singletons. This clonotype was obtained from a woman under 30 with Graves' hyperthyroidism. Source material: blood.

In DNA, the CDR3 is TGCGCCAGCAGCAGTTTATGGAACACCGGGGAGCTGTTTTTT. Protein product: CASSSLWNTGELFF. The gene calls are TRBV5-1 and TRBJ2-2, with D unresolved. V was clipped by 4 bases and J by 1 base, with 8 bases between them. CDR3 length: 14 residues. Germline V gene lookup returns CDR1 SGHRS and CDR2 YFSETQ.